The subject of this entry is one T cell receptor (beta chain). The genes are named according to mouse. The DNA ends 1 residue before the CDR3 does, and the rest of the CDR3 is filled in from the germline J gene. CDR1 and CDR2 (germline): KGHPV, FQNQEV (reference sequence). Trimming took off 4 bases at V and 0 bases at J, with 6 bases between the two ends. The CDR3 extends over 13 amino acids. The entry originates in a study of tissue T cells after allogeneic stem cell transplantation. Survey-depth TCRbeta CDR3 sequencing reported V/J genes and productive frequencies. Generated by immunoSEQ multiplex PCR, the TCRdb table keeps only in-frame clones and is missing some. The sample has some 6,700 clones, 50% seen once. Time point given: mouse harvest day 7 after allogeneic transplant. Tail vein injection delivered 10^7 T-cell-depleted bone marrow cells and 10^6 splenic CD5+ T cells.

The chain uses TRBV26 and TRBJ1-1; D unclear. Sequenced input: gut tissue. The TCR sequence derives from a female BALB/c mouse given C57BL/6 T cells with graft-versus-host disease after an allogeneic hematopoietic cell transplant. Partial CDR3 DNA: TGTGCCAGCAGTCAGGGATCAAACACAGAAGTCTTC. Protein: CASSQGSNTEVF. The complete CDR3 reads CASSQGSNTEVFF.